The clone carrying this T cell receptor (beta chain) has only a few counts. Unique molecular identifiers were attached to individual cDNA molecules. TCRdb re-analysed the 5' RACE reads in MiXCR, keeping a single row per CDR3 protein. The sample lists under 85,000 distinct CDR3 sequences, roughly 13% seen once, with about a tenth in the top ten. Germline CDR1 reads SGHRS; CDR2 reads YFSETQ. CDR3 size: 13 residues. V lost 4 bases and J lost 2, with 9 bases in between. This entry is derived from a study of early T cells in non-severe SARS-CoV-2 infection. On the study more broadly: Sequencing of unsorted whole blood was done on bulk RNA, leaving chains unpaired.

This TCR was sampled from an adult who was a healthcare worker with PCR-confirmed SARS-CoV-2 infection or an uninfected control (not recorded which). Sequencing was carried out using whole blood. The chain has TRBV5-1 and TRBJ2-5; D is undetermined. The DNA for the CDR3 is TGCGCCAGCAGCCAACATGGGCAAGAGACCCAGTACTTC. It codes for CASSQHGQETQYF.